This T cell receptor (beta chain) stems from a study of post-analysis software for immune sequencing data. Overall study: Both relapsing-remitting and secondary progressive multiple sclerosis featured among the disease courses, as did progressive-relapsing multiple sclerosis. Study-level results: Analysis by F measure revealed that same-batch samples clustered strongly together. Patients carried roughly 5 TRBV segments more frequently than controls did, and TRBV5-6, TRBV5-1 and TRBV20-1 were among them.

The library was made from cDNA and included unique molecular identifiers. The source material, about 0.9 to 11 million T cells, gave rise to about 460,000 cDNA molecules. MiXCR was run by TCRdb on the PCR reads, yielding one entry per CDR3 protein. The sample has 750,000 to 900,000 distinct CDR3 sequences, around 42% seen once; the top ten hold roughly 5.2%. In regard to this clonotype: Antigen specificity is unknown.

V gave up 0 bases and J gave up 7 bases, with 10 bases separating them. This CDR3 comprises 13 residues. Germline assignment: CDR1 DFQATT and CDR2 SNEGSKA (reference sequence). The specimen was blood. The genes are TRBV20-1 and TRBJ2-1, with D unresolved. The sequence came from a girl aged 10 to 17 with multiple sclerosis. The CDR3 is CSAREVTSNEQFF. In DNA, the CDR3 is TGCAGTGCTAGAGAGGTGACATCGAATGAGCAGTTCTTC.